Following are 12 T cell receptor beta chains from one sample sequenced in a study of blood T cell repertoires in COVID-19. TCRdb keeps only in-frame clones here, not all; method: immunoSEQ multiplex PCR. Of approximately 240,000 clones in the sample, about 90% were seen once. The sample was PBMCs or T cells enriched from blood (not recorded which). Receptors originate from a woman aged 50 to 60 in a cohort exposed to, infected with or recovered from COVID-19 (not recorded which).

This clone turned up a few times. The chain combines TRBV2 with TRBJ1-2; 11 nucleotides align to TRBD1. This CDR3 comprises 14 residues. CDR1 and CDR2 from the germline V gene are SNHLY and FYNNEI. V gave up 5 bases and J gave up 5 bases; unmatched junction bases: 4. This chain's CDR3 is CASSRTGGVYGYTF. CDR3 DNA: TGTGCCAGCAGTCGGACAGGGGGCGTATATGGCTACACCTTC.

The gene calls are TRBV29-1 and TRBJ2-1, with TRBD1 matching 9 bases. The V and J ends lost 6 bases and 7 bases, in that order; junction bases with no gene match: 4. The CDR3 sequence is 12 residues long. Germline-derived CDR1 and CDR2 are SQVTM and ANQGSEA. The CDR3 here is CSVRQGGNEQFF. For the CDR3, the DNA is TGCAGCGTGCGACAGGGGGGAAATGAGCAGTTCTTC.

The rearrangement links TRBV7-3 to TRBJ2-7, with 8 positions matching TRBD1. With 2 bases clipped from V and 5 bases from J, the junction kept 5 bases outside the gene matches. The CDR3 is 14 residues long. Germline V gene data show CDR1 as SGHTA and CDR2 as FQGTGA. CDR3 amino acids: CASSLQGAEDEQYF. CDR3 nucleotide sequence: TGTGCCAGCAGCTTACAGGGGGCGGAAGACGAGCAGTACTTC.

This chain connects TRBV6-5 to TRBJ1-5; a weak D match, TRBD1 (6 bases). The CDR3 covers 15 residues. Between the trimmed V and J ends, which lost 6 bases and 7 bases, there was a span of 19 bases. The germline gives CDR1 MNHEY, CDR2 SVGAGI. CDR3 coding DNA: TGTGCCAGCAGCGCAGACAGGAATAAGGGACAGCCCCAGCATTTT. Amino acid sequence: CASSADRNKGQPQHF.

Of note for this clone: Distinct nucleotide sequences in the sample also encode this CDR3. This chain joins TRBV7-2 and TRBJ2-1; 7 nucleotides match TRBD2. This CDR3 is built from 15 residues. Germline assignment: CDR1 SGHTA and CDR2 FQGNSA. J gave up 4 bases and V 1 base, and 4 bases lay outside the gene matches. CDR3 protein: CASSLGLAGYNEQFF. DNA of the CDR3: TGTGCCAGCAGCTTAGGGTTAGCGGGTTACAATGAGCAGTTCTTC.

V usage is TRBV2 and J usage is TRBJ2-4; 10 bases match TRBD2. Looked up from germline, CDR1 is SNHLY and CDR2 is FYNNEI. The length of the CDR3 is 15 residues. V gave up 3 bases and J gave up 10 bases; unmatched junction bases: 9. CDR3: CASSEEAGGPVIQYF. In nucleotides, the CDR3 is TGTGCCAGCAGTGAGGAAGCGGGGGGGCCGGTTATTCAGTACTTC.

The V call is TRBV6-2 or TRBV6-3, the J call TRBJ2-3, with TRBD2 identical over 8 bases. Trimming cost V 6 bases and J 1 base; bases outside gene matches: 9. The CDR3 extends over 16 amino acids. Germline CDR1 and CDR2: MNHEY and SVGEGT. The CDR3 DNA reads TGTGCCAGCAGCGACCGAGAAGCGGGGGGCACAGATACGCAGTATTTT. It specifies CASSDREAGGTDTQYF.

This chain uses TRBV19 with TRBJ1-1, with 8 bases identical to TRBD1. CDR1 is LNHDA, CDR2 SQIVND, per germline (reference sequence). V lost 3 bases to trimming and J lost 10 bases; unmatched junction nucleotides: 13. This CDR3 spans 15 amino acids. CDR3 nucleotide sequence: TGTGCCAGTAGTATCCTCCGACAGGGGCCCGAAGGAGCTTTCTTT. Protein product: CASSILRQGPEGAFF.

V usage is TRBV29-1 and J usage is TRBJ1-2, with 8 bases matching TRBD1. The CDR3 spans 15 residues. V was pared by 5 bases and J by 4 bases, with 12 bases of the junction left unmatched. Germline V gene lookup returns CDR1 SQVTM and CDR2 ANQGSEA. The DNA for the CDR3 is TGCAGCGTTAAAACGACGGGACAGGCGGTCTATGGCTACACCTTC. This gives the protein CSVKTTGQAVYGYTF.

This clone showed up just once. This chain connects TRBV7-8 to TRBJ1-5; D is undetermined. CDR1 and CDR2 from the germline V gene are SGHVS and FQNEAQ. V was trimmed by 5 bases and J by 0 bases, leaving 5 bases between them. The CDR3 consists of 13 residues. CDR3 protein: CASSIISNQPQHF. The CDR3 nucleotides read TGTGCCAGCAGCATAATTAGCAATCAGCCCCAGCATTTT.

V usage is TRBV4-2 and J usage is TRBJ1-2; a weak D match, TRBD1 (5 bases). Trimming left V 0 bases short and J 5 bases short, with 13 bases between. Per the germline V gene, CDR1 is LGHNA and CDR2 is YNFKEQ. The CDR3 loop spans 15 amino acids. This chain's CDR3 is CASSQEDIKGYGYTF. The CDR3 DNA sequence: TGTGCCAGCAGCCAAGAGGACATCAAGGGTTATGGCTACACCTTC.

The rearrangement uses TRBV2 and TRBJ2-7, with 12 bases fitting TRBD1. The CDR3 is 13 amino acids. With V trimmed by 8 bases and J by 7 bases, 6 bases remained unmatched. Germline values: CDR1 SNHLY, CDR2 FYNNEI. The CDR3 region is CASGGQGAREQYF. The CDR3 DNA is TGTGCCAGCGGGGGACAGGGGGCACGAGAGCAGTACTTC.